Following are 29 T cell receptor beta chains from one sample sequenced in a study of T cells after yellow fever vaccination. MiXCR was run by TCRdb on the 5' RACE reads, yielding one entry per CDR3 protein. Counted here are about 250,000 distinct CDR3 sequences, more than 3.5% occurring once; the ten biggest clones make up under 20%. The sample was PBMCs, taken 15 days after the yellow fever booster vaccination. These receptors were taken from a young man who received the YFV17D yellow fever vaccine.

The chain carries TRBV7-2 and TRBJ2-7; no clear D. Trimming removed 2 bases from V and 9 bases from J, with 11 bases in between. Germline CDR1 and CDR2: SGHTA and FQGNSA. CDR3 length: 12 residues. This CDR3 reads CASSLMGGLQYF. DNA for the CDR3: TGTGCCAGCAGCTTAATGGGCGGTCTGCAGTACTTC.

This clonotype was counted many times. This rearrangement joins TRBV18 to TRBJ2-2; maybe TRBD1 (5 bases). The germline V and J ends were trimmed by 3 bases and 4 bases, with 12 bases remaining between them. The length of the CDR3 is 15 residues. CDR1 KGHSH and CDR2 LQKENI come from the germline V gene. The DNA for the CDR3 is TGTGCCAGCTCACCTTTCAGGGAAATCACCGGGGAGCTGTTTTTT. The encoded protein is CASSPFREITGELFF.

The table lists this clonotype with many counts. The chain is built from TRBV10-3 and TRBJ2-5; D may be TRBD1 (6 bases). Germline assignment: CDR1 ENHRY and CDR2 SYGVKD. Trimming took off 3 bases at V and 4 bases at J, with 6 bases between the two ends. The CDR3 sequence is 12 residues long. In nucleotides, the CDR3 is TGTGCCATCAGTGACAGGGGAGAGACCCAGTACTTC. It specifies CAISDRGETQYF.

Many counts were recorded for this clonotype. The V call is TRBV7-2, the J call TRBJ2-5; D not certain. V was trimmed by 2 bases and J by 5 bases, leaving 12 bases between them. CDR3 length: 14 residues. Germline V gene data show CDR1 as SGHTA and CDR2 as FQGNSA. The CDR3 sequence: CASSLIPGRETQYF. As DNA, the CDR3 is TGTGCCAGCAGCTTAATTCCTGGACGGGAGACCCAGTACTTC.

This clonotype was found many times. This chain joins TRBV2 and TRBJ2-4, with D possibly matching TRBD1 (5 bases). The CDR3 totals 15 residues. Trimming took 6 bases from V and 0 from J, leaving 12 bases between them. CDR1 and CDR2 (germline): SNHLY, FYNNEI. CDR3 nucleotide sequence: TGTGCCAGCAGAGTCGACAGCTTAGCCAAAAACATTCAGTACTTC. It yields the protein CASRVDSLAKNIQYF.

In its sample, this clonotype was seen many times. The gene calls are TRBV7-9 and TRBJ2-1, with D possibly TRBD1 on 5 matching bases. The ends were cut back, 2 bases at V and 7 bases at J, with 12 bases in the middle. CDR1 and CDR2 from the germline V gene are SEHNR and FQNEAQ (reference sequence). This CDR3 contains 14 residues. DNA for the CDR3: TGTGCCAGCAGCTTACCCCCAGGGTTGAATGAGCAGTTCTTC. Protein: CASSLPPGLNEQFF. The whole variable domain, remainder taken from reference TRBV7-9 and TRBJ2-1, is DTGVSQNPRHKITKRGQNVTFRCDPISEHNRLYWYRQTLGQGPEFLTYFQNEAQLEKSRLLSDRFSAERPKGSFSTLEIQRTEQGDSAMYLCASSLPPGLNEQFFGPGTRLTVL.

This rearrangement joins TRBV2 to TRBJ2-5, with D possibly being TRBD1 (6 bases). V was cut by 6 bases and J by 9 bases, with 23 bases left in between. CDR3 size: 15 residues. Germline assignment: CDR1 SNHLY and CDR2 FYNNEI. CDR3: CASRTAGAPVLAQYF. In DNA form, the CDR3 reads TGTGCCAGCAGGACCGCAGGGGCTCCGGTTTTGGCCCAGTACTTC.

This clonotype was recorded at least ten times. The chain recombines TRBV24-1 with TRBJ2-1, with 11 bases lining up with TRBD1. From germline, CDR1 is KGHDR and CDR2 SFDVKD. The CDR3 totals 16 residues. The trim removed 5 bases at V and 7 bases at J, leaving 9 bases unmatched. CDR3 DNA: TGTGCCACCAGTGCCGTGGACAGGGGGCGCAGAAATGAGCAGTTCTTC. This sequence encodes CATSAVDRGRRNEQFF.

J is TRBJ1-1 and V is TRBV14; D is undetermined. Germline V gives CDR1 SGHDN, CDR2 FVKESK. The CDR3 covers 13 residues. Trimming shortened V by 4 bases and J by 3 bases, and 9 bases separated the two germline ends. This chain's CDR3 is CASSPGSYTEAFF. Here the CDR3 DNA reads TGTGCCAGCAGCCCCGGGAGTTACACTGAAGCTTTCTTT.

This clonotype was observed many times. CDR3 loop: CASSVSGTHTDTQYF. The CDR3 DNA follows: TGTGCCAGCAGTGTTAGCGGGACCCACACAGATACGCAGTATTTT. The rearrangement uses TRBV9 and TRBJ2-3; 8 nucleotides match TRBD2. The ends lost 5 bases at V and 2 bases at J; junction bases unmatched: 7. The CDR3 totals 15 residues. The germline CDR1 and CDR2 sequences are SGDLS and YYNGEE.

In this sample, this clonotype turned up many times. The rearrangement links TRBV7-9 to TRBJ1-5; D remains ambiguous. Germline assignment: CDR1 SEHNR and CDR2 FQNEAQ (reference sequence). With 5 bases removed from V and 5 bases from J, the gap between germline ends came to 10 bases. The length of the CDR3 is 13 residues. The CDR3 region has the DNA TGTGCCAGCAGCGTCGGGCAGTATCAGCCCCAGCATTTT. Protein sequence: CASSVGQYQPQHF.

This clonotype was seen ten or more times. The chain links TRBV5-1 to TRBJ1-1; no reliable D call. Germline V lookup: CDR1 SGHRS, CDR2 YFSETQ. The CDR3 runs 13 residues. Trimming took 0 bases from V and 7 from J, leaving 10 bases between them. Here the CDR3 reads CASSLDLGGEAFF. The CDR3 bases are TGCGCCAGCAGCTTGGATTTGGGAGGTGAAGCTTTCTTT.

This clonotype was counted at least ten times. The V gene is TRBV5-4, the J gene TRBJ1-2; no clear D. Germline assignment: CDR1 SGHNT and CDR2 YYREEE (reference sequence). Trimming took off 6 bases at V and 0 bases at J, with 6 bases between the two ends. The CDR3 consists of 12 residues. DNA of the CDR3: TGTGCCAGCACAGGAGCTAACTATGGCTACACCTTC. It is translated as CASTGANYGYTF.

Many counts were recorded for this clonotype. CDR3 residues: CATGDRVAGELFF. The CDR3 bases are TGTGCCACCGGAGACAGGGTCGCCGGGGAGCTGTTTTTT. The chain couples TRBV24-1 to TRBJ2-2; TRBD1 matches at 7 bases. CDR1 is KGHDR, CDR2 SFDVKD, per germline. The CDR3 consists of 13 residues. Germline trimming cut 9 bases from V and 6 bases from J; bases unmatched to any gene: 6.

Many counts were recorded for this clonotype. The chain recombines TRBV12-3 or TRBV12-4 with TRBJ2-1; 11 bases match TRBD2. This CDR3 has 17 residues. The ends lost 4 bases at V and 2 bases at J; junction bases unmatched: 7. Here the CDR3 DNA reads TGTGCCAGCAGTTCGTCCTTAGCGGGGGGGCCCTACAATGAGCAGTTCTTC. Its protein is CASSSSLAGGPYNEQFF.

This clonotype was recorded at least ten times. In nucleotides, the CDR3 is TGTGCCAGCAGCCGAACTAGCGGGGAGAATGAGCAGTTCTTC. It translates to CASSRTSGENEQFF. V gene TRBV28 combines with J gene TRBJ2-1, with TRBD2 identical over 10 bases. Germline V gives CDR1 MDHEN, CDR2 SYDVKM. V dropped 6 bases and J dropped 7; count of bases not matched to a gene: 6. This CDR3 has 14 amino acids.

There are many counts of this clonotype. V gene TRBV29-1 combines with J gene TRBJ2-5, with 9 bases identical to TRBD1. The CDR3 extends over 13 amino acids. The germline CDR1 and CDR2 sequences are SQVTM and ANQGSEA. Germline trimming cut 4 bases from V and 4 bases from J; bases unmatched to any gene: 4. CDR3 in DNA: TGCAGCGTTGCGGGACAGGGAGGAGAGACCCAGTACTTC. Translated: CSVAGQGGETQYF.

This clonotype has at least ten counts. The V gene is TRBV6-6, the J gene TRBJ2-6, with D hard to call. The CDR3 contains 12 residues. Germline V gene sequence: CDR1 MNHNY, CDR2 SVGAGI (reference sequence). The CDR3 sequence: CAGGSGANVLTF. The CDR3 region has the DNA TGTGCAGGCGGCTCTGGGGCCAACGTCCTGACTTTC.

The chain employs TRBV5-4 and TRBJ2-3; either TRBD1 or TRBD2 may supply D (6 bases each). Between the trimmed V and J ends, which lost 0 bases and 4 bases, there was a span of 18 bases. This CDR3 is 17 amino acids long. Germline CDR1 SGHNT, CDR2 YYREEE (reference sequence). The CDR3: CASSLGSGALVADTQYF. The CDR3 DNA follows: TGTGCCAGCAGCTTGGGATCGGGGGCGCTCGTCGCAGATACGCAGTATTTT.

Many counts were recorded for this clonotype. This chain connects TRBV2 to TRBJ1-2; 8 bases are shared with TRBD1. J gave up 9 bases and V 6 bases, and 15 bases lay outside the gene matches. CDR1 is SNHLY and CDR2 is FYNNEI in the germline V gene. The CDR3 totals 15 residues. CDR3 region: CASSAAGGSGLSYTF. The CDR3 DNA reads TGTGCCAGCAGCGCAGCAGGGGGCTCCGGTCTTAGCTACACCTTC.

The table lists this clonotype with many counts. The chain combines TRBV20-1 with TRBJ2-7, with TRBD2 identical over 9 bases. Germline V gene sequence: CDR1 DFQATT, CDR2 SNEGSKA (reference sequence). The CDR3 runs to 15 residues. V trimming: 5 bases; J trimming: 2 bases; junction bases outside the gene matches: 10. CDR3 DNA sequence: TGCAGTGCTTCGCGCGGTAGCGGGGGCCCCTACGAGCAGTACGTC. The encoded protein is CSASRGSGGPYEQYV.

This clonotype has at least ten counts. The chain combines TRBV7-2 with TRBJ2-7; no clear D gene. From germline, CDR1 is SGHTA and CDR2 FQGNSA. The CDR3 consists of 16 residues. V was clipped by 3 bases and J by 2 bases, with 17 bases between them. The CDR3 nucleotides are TGTGCCAGCAGCTTCGGAGAGGCGGTTCTTACCTACGAGCAGTACTTC. It translates to CASSFGEAVLTYEQYF. Based on the CDR3 plus reference TRBV7-2 and TRBJ2-7, the full variable domain is GAGVSQSPSNKVTEKGKDVELRCDPISGHTALYWYRQSLGQGLEFLIYFQGNSAPDKSGLPSDRFSAERTGGSVSTLTIQRTQQEDSAVYLCASSFGEAVLTYEQYFGPGTRLTVT.

This clonotype was recorded many times. This sequence joins TRBV15 and TRBJ1-2, with D uncertain. Germline loops: CDR1 LNHNV, CDR2 YYDKDF (reference sequence). This CDR3 has 12 amino acids. V was pared by 2 bases and J by 2 bases, with 3 bases between. CDR3 sequence: CATSRSNYGYTF. The CDR3 DNA is TGTGCCACCAGCAGATCGAACTATGGCTACACCTTC.

This clonotype was counted many times. V is TRBV12-3 or TRBV12-4 and J is TRBJ2-3, with 9 bases identical to TRBD1. Unmatched junction bases numbered 4, after V lost 2 bases and J lost 4 bases. The CDR3 has 15 residues. The DNA for the CDR3 is TGTGCCAGCAGTTTAAGACAGGGGGTATCAGATACGCAGTATTTT. As protein: CASSLRQGVSDTQYF.

This clonotype was recorded at least ten times. The chain links TRBV20-1 to TRBJ2-5; D might be TRBD2 (6 bases). Looked up from germline, CDR1 is DFQATT and CDR2 is SNEGSKA (reference sequence). The CDR3 contains 11 residues. The V and J ends lost 3 bases and 7 bases respectively, with 9 bases between them. In nucleotides, the CDR3 is TGCAGTGCTAGGGAACTAGCGACCCAGTACTTC. This codes for CSARELATQYF.

This clonotype was recorded at least ten times. The chain uses TRBV6-5 and TRBJ2-5; D not resolved. This CDR3 contains 14 residues. V was shortened by 5 bases and J by 2 bases, with 12 bases between the two germline ends. CDR1 is MNHEY and CDR2 is SVGAGI in the germline V gene. CDR3 loop: CASSRNERQETQYF. DNA for the CDR3: TGTGCCAGCAGTCGAAACGAGAGACAAGAGACCCAGTACTTC.

This clonotype was seen ten or more times. CDR3 protein: CASSSNRGQVEQYF. The CDR3 bases are TGCGCCAGCAGCTCCAACAGGGGGCAGGTTGAGCAGTACTTC. The V call is TRBV5-1, the J call TRBJ2-7; 9 positions agree with TRBD1. The CDR3 runs to 14 residues. After removal of 3 bases from V and 7 bases from J, the junction contained 8 bases not matched to a gene. The germline gives CDR1 SGHRS, CDR2 YFSETQ.

This clonotype has a handful of counts. The genes are TRBV12-3 or TRBV12-4 and TRBJ2-2, with D possibly TRBD1 on 5 matching bases. V lost 6 bases, J lost 4 bases, and 15 bases lay in between. The CDR3 consists of 15 residues. The CDR3 nucleotides are TGTGCCAGCAGCCTTTTATCAGGGTTCACCGGGGAGCTGTTTTTT. Amino acids: CASSLLSGFTGELFF.

The J gene is TRBJ1-5, the V gene TRBV20-1; possibly TRBD1 for D (6 bases). With 6 bases removed from V and 4 bases from J, the gap between germline ends came to 16 bases. Germline loops: CDR1 DFQATT, CDR2 SNEGSKA (reference sequence). The CDR3 is 14 residues long. CDR3 nucleotide sequence: TGCAGTGCCATCCATACAGGGAGAAATCAGCCCCAGCATTTT. It codes for CSAIHTGRNQPQHF.